Listed here are 25 T cell receptor beta chains from one sample, sequenced in a study of blood T cell repertoires in COVID-19. The repertoire was sequenced with immunoSEQ multiplex PCR; TCRdb's copy has only in-frame clones and lacks some. The table has over 45,000 clones, 80% to 90% seen once; the top ten hold under 45%. What was sequenced was peripheral blood. These receptors all stem from a woman aged 55-69 years with COVID-19, enrolled during active disease.

The rearrangement links TRBV6-4 to TRBJ2-7; the D gene is possibly TRBD2 (7 bases). The CDR3 consists of 13 residues. V dropped 7 bases and J dropped 4 bases, with 14 bases sitting between them. From germline, CDR1 is MRHNA and CDR2 SNTAGT. CDR3 loop: CASKAAGHYEQYF. CDR3 in DNA: TGTGCCAGCAAGGCAGCGGGACATTACGAGCAGTACTTC.

V gene TRBV23-1 combines with J gene TRBJ1-6; 7 bases agree with TRBD1. TRBV23-1 is recorded as an ORF, its role being uncertain. The CDR3 sequence is 17 residues long. V shed 4 bases and J 7 bases; nucleotides not matched to a gene: 13. The CDR3 DNA is TGCGCCAGCAGTCGCAGGGGGTGCAGGATGACAAATTCACCCCTCCACTTT. This gives the protein CASSRRGCRMTNSPLHF.

The chain carries TRBV7-9 and TRBJ2-6; 7 bases are a match to TRBD1. Per germline, CDR1 SEHNR and CDR2 FQNEAQ (reference sequence). CDR3 length: 15 residues. With 6 bases clipped from V and 2 bases from J, the junction kept 4 bases outside the gene matches. The CDR3, as DNA: TGTGCCAGCAGACCAACAGGGGCTGGGGCCAACGTCCTGACTTTC. Its protein product is CASRPTGAGANVLTF.

The J gene is TRBJ2-1, the V gene TRBV3-1 (or the pseudogene TRBV3-2); no reliable D call. Germline values: CDR1 LGHDT, CDR2 YNNKEL (reference sequence). V lost 2 bases, J lost 8 bases, and 7 bases lay in between. CDR3 length: 12 amino acids. CDR3 coding DNA: TGTGCCAGCAGCCAATATCCGGATGAGCAGTTCTTC. This codes for CASSQYPDEQFF.

The chain is built from TRBV19 and TRBJ2-1; the match to TRBD2 covers 10 bases. The CDR3 consists of 15 residues. The trim removed 3 bases at V and 6 bases at J, leaving 5 bases unmatched. Germline loops: CDR1 LNHDA, CDR2 SQIVND (reference sequence). The DNA for the CDR3 is TGTGCCAGTAGTATCGAGCGGGGGGGCGGCAATGAGCAGTTCTTC. Protein product: CASSIERGGGNEQFF.

The CDR3 sequence: CASSLGTSGSGEQYF. Here the CDR3 DNA reads TGTGCCAGCAGTCTCGGGACTAGCGGGAGTGGCGAGCAGTACTTC. This rearrangement joins TRBV28 to TRBJ2-7; 14 bases align to TRBD2. The CDR3 contains 15 residues. V shed 5 bases, J shed 6 bases, and the junction held 6 bases outside the gene matches. CDR1 is MDHEN, CDR2 SYDVKM, per germline.

This sequence joins TRBV2 and TRBJ2-1; tentatively, D is TRBD1 (6 bases). The germline V and J ends were trimmed by 4 bases and 4 bases, with 14 bases remaining between them. The germline gives CDR1 SNHLY, CDR2 FYNNEI. CDR3 length: 15 amino acids. The CDR3 nucleotides are TGTGCCAGCAGTGTACAGGGTGGGCCGTACAATGAGCAGTTCTTC. This encodes CASSVQGGPYNEQFF.

The rearrangement links TRBV5-4 to TRBJ2-3; D is uncertain. Germline V CDR1 and CDR2: SGHNT, YYREEE (reference sequence). Trimming shortened V by 1 base and J by 1 base, and 4 bases separated the two germline ends. The CDR3 spans 13 residues. DNA of the CDR3: TGTGCCAGCAGCTTGTCCGGCACAGATACGCAGTATTTT. Translated: CASSLSGTDTQYF.

The chain links TRBV11-2 to TRBJ1-1; 9 positions agree with TRBD1. CDR1 is SGHAT and CDR2 is FQNNGV in the germline V gene. The CDR3 runs to 18 residues. V lost 1 base, J lost 1 base, and 10 bases stayed unmatched. CDR3 region: CASSLGPGQGDGNTEAFF. The CDR3 DNA is TGTGCCAGCAGCTTAGGGCCGGGACAGGGAGACGGGAACACTGAAGCTTTCTTT.

The chain has TRBV6-5 and TRBJ1-2; a weak D match, TRBD1 (5 bases). CDR1 and CDR2 (germline): MNHEY, SVGAGI. Trimming left V 0 bases short and J 4 bases short, with 6 bases between. CDR3 length: 13 amino acids. This CDR3 reads CASSYSGGYGYTF. The CDR3 DNA is TGTGCCAGCAGTTACTCGGGGGGCTATGGCTACACCTTC.

The CDR3 DNA follows: TGTGCCAGCAGCTTAGATCCAGCGGGAGGCACACCGTTCTTC. This translates into CASSLDPAGGTPFF. V usage is TRBV7-2 and J usage is TRBJ2-1, with 9 nucleotides matching TRBD2. Trimming removed 1 base from V and 15 bases from J; junction bases left unmatched: 10. The germline V gene has CDR1 SGHTA and CDR2 FQGNSA. The CDR3 runs to 14 residues.

V is TRBV19 and J is TRBJ2-3, with 14 nucleotides matching TRBD2. V was clipped by 10 bases and J by 10 bases; unmatched bases: 10. This CDR3 region has 14 residues. In germline, CDR1 is LNHDA, CDR2 SQIVND (reference sequence). The CDR3 DNA reads as TGTGCCATTCCGGGACTAGCGGGAGCCCGTCCGCAGTATTTT. Its protein product is CAIPGLAGARPQYF.

This clone came up once. The chain employs TRBV5-4 and TRBJ2-7; a possible D gene is TRBD2 (6 bases). This CDR3 is 15 amino acids long. Deletions cut 5 bases from V and 1 base from J, with 16 bases between. Germline-derived CDR1 and CDR2 are SGHNT and YYREEE (reference sequence). DNA of the CDR3: TGTGCCAGCAGTAATCCTGGGCGGGGATCCTACGAGCAGTACTTC. Translated: CASSNPGRGSYEQYF.

This clone was counted between two and nine times. The chain carries TRBV19 and TRBJ1-4; 10 bases agree with TRBD1. Germline-derived CDR1 and CDR2 are LNHDA and SQIVND (reference sequence). The junction had 6 bases not matched to a gene; V was cut back by 7 bases and J by 7 bases. The CDR3 runs to 14 residues. This CDR3 is CASNNRDRGEKLFF. The CDR3 coding sequence is TGTGCCAGTAATAACCGGGACAGGGGTGAAAAACTGTTTTTT.

The chain is built from TRBV7-9 and TRBJ2-3; 9 bases agree with TRBD2. CDR1 is SEHNR and CDR2 is FQNEAQ in the germline V gene (reference sequence). The CDR3 has 16 amino acids. V shed 1 base, J shed 4 bases, and the junction held 6 bases outside the gene matches. The CDR3 DNA follows: TGTGCCAGCAGCTTAGGAGCTAGCGGGAACTCAGATACGCAGTATTTT. This gives the protein CASSLGASGNSDTQYF.

V is TRBV18 and J is TRBJ2-7, with D tentatively TRBD2 (5 bases). V was shortened by 3 bases and J by 2 bases, with 14 bases between the two germline ends. The CDR3 covers 15 residues. Germline loops: CDR1 KGHSH, CDR2 LQKENI. CDR3 DNA: TGTGCCAGCTCACCCCCCGGGAAGTCTACCTACGAGCAGTACTTC. Amino acids: CASSPPGKSTYEQYF.

As concerns this clone: This sample includes further DNA sequences coding for the same CDR3. V usage is TRBV7-9 and J usage is TRBJ2-2; D not resolved. The V end was cut by 4 bases, the J end by 6 bases, with 6 bases between. The germline CDR1 and CDR2 sequences are SEHNR and FQNEAQ (reference sequence). CDR3 length: 12 residues. In nucleotides, the CDR3 is TGTGCCAGCAGCTCCTTATCCGGGGAGCTGTTTTTT. Amino acid sequence: CASSSLSGELFF. Complete variable domain (other parts from reference TRBV7-9 and TRBJ2-2): DTGVSQNPRHKITKRGQNVTFRCDPISEHNRLYWYRQTLGQGPEFLTYFQNEAQLEKSRLLSDRFSAERPKGSFSTLEIQRTEQGDSAMYLCASSSLSGELFFGEGSRLTVL.

The chain is built from TRBV12-3 or TRBV12-4 and TRBJ1-2, with D possibly matching TRBD1 (6 bases). The CDR3 has 13 residues. V lost 1 base to trimming and J lost 6 bases, with 9 bases between them. The CDR3 loop is CASSLGPGDGYTF. CDR3 coding DNA: TGTGCCAGCAGTTTAGGACCAGGGGATGGCTACACCTTC.

The chain has TRBV19 and TRBJ2-7; 9 bases are shared with TRBD1. Trimming removed 5 bases from V and 4 bases from J; junction bases left unmatched: 6. The CDR3 is 14 amino acids. CDR1 is LNHDA, CDR2 SQIVND, per germline (reference sequence). The CDR3, as DNA: TGTGCCAGTAGTCGCGAACAGGGGGCGTACGAGCAGTACTTC. Its protein is CASSREQGAYEQYF.

The chain combines TRBV7-9 with TRBJ2-5; possibly TRBD1 for D (6 bases). This CDR3 has 16 amino acids. The germline CDR1 and CDR2 sequences are SEHNR and FQNEAQ (reference sequence). The germline V and J ends were trimmed by 5 bases and 5 bases, with 21 bases remaining between them. This CDR3 reads CASSPRTDRMGETQYF. The CDR3 DNA reads TGTGCCAGCAGCCCCCGGACAGATAGAATGGGGGAGACCCAGTACTTC.

The V and J genes are TRBV7-2 and TRBJ2-5; 7 nucleotides align to TRBD1. V shed 5 bases and J 4 bases; nucleotides not matched to a gene: 4. The CDR3 runs 13 residues. In germline, CDR1 is SGHTA, CDR2 FQGNSA. CDR3 DNA sequence: TGTGCCAGCAGCCTAAACAGGGGAGAGACCCAGTACTTC. This codes for CASSLNRGETQYF.

This chain connects TRBV4-3 to TRBJ2-1; 8 bases line up with TRBD1. The germline V gene has CDR1 LGHNA and CDR2 YSLEER. This CDR3 spans 15 amino acids. J gave up 7 bases and V 0 bases, and 5 bases lay outside the gene matches. Here the CDR3 reads CASSQDYRGRNEQFF. For the CDR3, the DNA is TGCGCCAGCAGCCAAGATTACAGGGGGAGAAATGAGCAGTTCTTC.

This chain connects TRBV6-2 or TRBV6-3 to TRBJ2-1; possibly TRBD2 for D (5 bases). This CDR3 spans 13 amino acids. The germline V gene has CDR1 MNHEY and CDR2 SVGEGT. V was cut by 5 bases and J by 6 bases, with 11 bases left in between. In DNA form, the CDR3 reads TGTGCCAGCAGTGCCGAAGGAGGCAATGAGCAGTTCTTC. Protein: CASSAEGGNEQFF.

The V and J genes are TRBV7-9 and TRBJ2-5; D is ambiguous. CDR3 length equals 12 residues. V lost 5 bases, J lost 2 bases, and 6 bases lay in between. Germline CDR1 SEHNR, CDR2 FQNEAQ (reference sequence). The CDR3 DNA follows: TGTGCCAGCAGCGTACTTCAAGAGACCCAGTACTTC. As protein: CASSVLQETQYF.

The V gene is TRBV27, the J gene TRBJ1-2, with TRBD1 matching over 11 bases. Germline CDR1 MNHEY, CDR2 SMNVEV (reference sequence). V lost 6 bases, J lost 9 bases, and 6 bases stayed unmatched. The CDR3 consists of 13 residues. CDR3 nucleotides: TGTGCCAGCAGATCGGACAGGGGGCAAAGCTACACCTTC. It encodes CASRSDRGQSYTF.